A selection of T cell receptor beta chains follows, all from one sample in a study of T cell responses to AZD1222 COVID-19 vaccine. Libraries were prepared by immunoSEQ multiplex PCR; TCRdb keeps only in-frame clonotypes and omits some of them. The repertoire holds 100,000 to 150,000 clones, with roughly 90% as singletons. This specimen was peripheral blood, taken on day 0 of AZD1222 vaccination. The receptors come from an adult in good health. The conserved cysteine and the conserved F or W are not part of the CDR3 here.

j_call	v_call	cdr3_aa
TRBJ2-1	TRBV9	ASSVSDNEQF
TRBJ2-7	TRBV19	ASSLGGSNYEQY
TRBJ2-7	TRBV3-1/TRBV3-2	ASSQGTYEQY
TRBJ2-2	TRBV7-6	ASRATGTVNTGELF
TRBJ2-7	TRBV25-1	ASRRGASYEQY
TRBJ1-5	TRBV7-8	ASSPRGGSNQPQH
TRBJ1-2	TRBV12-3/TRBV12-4	ASSLTGGSGYT
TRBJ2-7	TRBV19	ASSMVVTSSREQY
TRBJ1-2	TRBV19	ASSKTGVDGYT
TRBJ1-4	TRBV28	ASSFMVRSNEKLF
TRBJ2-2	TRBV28	ASSLGSGGGELF
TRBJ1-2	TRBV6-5	ASSYFGQYNYGYT
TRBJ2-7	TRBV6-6	ASSSIGEQY
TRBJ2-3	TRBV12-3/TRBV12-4	ASMKGSDTQY
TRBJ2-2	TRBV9	ASTDPFTGELF
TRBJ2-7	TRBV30	AWKRNLLSYEQY
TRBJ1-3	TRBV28	ASSLSPHGDSGNTIY
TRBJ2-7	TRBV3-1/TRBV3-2	ASSQVRGLSEQY
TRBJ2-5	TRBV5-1	ASSFGTGIGETQY
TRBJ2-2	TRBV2	ASSEGGLTGELF
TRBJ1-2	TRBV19	ASSPDREWNYGYT
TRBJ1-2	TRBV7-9	ASSENSISNYGYT
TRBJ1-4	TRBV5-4	ASSLLAGATNEKLF
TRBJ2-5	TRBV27	ASSSLGTSEETQY
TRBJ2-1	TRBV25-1	ASSEFKVGSKTGDEQF
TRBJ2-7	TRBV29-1	SVEGPSPYEQY
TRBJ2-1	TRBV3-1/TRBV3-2	ASSQVAGSYNEQF